These T cell receptor beta chains were read from a single sample in a study of blood T cell repertoires in COVID-19. Assay used: immunoSEQ multiplex PCR; TCRdb lists only in-frame clones, some missing. The repertoire holds just over 75,000 clones, approximately 90% seen once, with approximately 4.9% in the top ten. The specimen was peripheral blood. These receptors were obtained from an elderly woman with active or convalescent COVID-19. CDR3s include the opening cysteine and the closing phenylalanine or tryptophan. A D gene is named only where the DNA matches it firmly. Size is stated for part of the rows, as once, few or many counts, or as a class when the clone is expanded.

clone size	J gene	D gene	V gene	CDR3 DNA	CDR3 protein
-	TRBJ2-3	-	TRBV27	TGTGCCAGCATCCGTCTCACAGATACGCAGTATTTT	CASIRLTDTQYF
-	TRBJ2-2	TRBD1	TRBV11-2	TGTGCCAGCAGCTCCGACGGGCAGGGGGCCAGGGAGCTGTTTTTT	CASSSDGQGARELFF
medium-sized	TRBJ2-2	-	TRBV12-3/TRBV12-4	TGTGCCAGCTCAACAGGGACCGGGGAGCTGTTTTTT	CASSTGTGELFF
-	TRBJ1-1	TRBD1	TRBV3-1/TRBV3-2	TGTGCCAGCAGCCAATATGGACAGGGTCTGACTGAAGCTTTCTTT	CASSQYGQGLTEAFF
-	TRBJ1-2	-	TRBV5-6	TGTGCCAGCAGCTCCCTCCGTGCGGGAGCCTATGGCTACACCTTC	CASSSLRAGAYGYTF
-	TRBJ2-3	TRBD1	TRBV9	TGTGCCAGCAGCGTAGTCTCCAGGGGGACAGATACGCAGTATTTT	CASSVVSRGTDTQYF
-	TRBJ1-2	-	TRBV5-1	TGCGCCAGCAGCTTTTCGAGGGAATATCAGGGCTACACCTTC	CASSFSREYQGYTF
once	TRBJ2-7	-	TRBV7-8	TGTGCCAGCAGCCCTACCCCCTACGAGCAGTACTTC	CASSPTPYEQYF
-	TRBJ2-7	-	TRBV28	TGTGCCACTCAGGGGGGTGTCGAGCAGTACTTC	CATQGGVEQYF
-	TRBJ2-1	-	TRBV18	TGTGCCAGCTCACCCCTTAGCGACTCCTACAATGAGCAGTTCTTC	CASSPLSDSYNEQFF
few	TRBJ2-2	TRBD1	TRBV28	TGTGCCAGCAGTGGAATCCGGACAGGGGGCTTCACCGGGGAGCTGTTTTTT	CASSGIRTGGFTGELFF
-	TRBJ2-7	TRBD2	TRBV7-2	TGTGCCAGCAGCTTAGAAGCGGCGGGAGGGCGCGAGCAGTACTTC	CASSLEAAGGREQYF
-	TRBJ2-3	TRBD2	TRBV7-2	TGTGCCAGCCTCGGGGGGTGGACGCAGTATTTT	CASLGGWTQYF
-	TRBJ1-6	TRBD1	TRBV19	TGTGCCAGTAGTACATCGGGACAGTATAATTCACCCCTCCACTTT	CASSTSGQYNSPLHF
-	TRBJ2-7	TRBD1	TRBV24-1	TGTGCCACCACAGGACAGGGGGAAGGCGAGCAGTACTTC	CATTGQGEGEQYF
few	TRBJ1-1	-	TRBV28	TGTGCCAGCAGTTTATTGGGACAAAGTTCGGCTTTCTTT	CASSLLGQSSAFF
-	TRBJ2-2	TRBD1	TRBV18	TGTGCCAGCTCACGTTCCGGGACAGGGGGAACCGGGGAGCTGTTTTTT	CASSRSGTGGTGELFF
-	TRBJ2-7	TRBD2	TRBV3-1/TRBV3-2	TGTGCCAGCAGCCAAGCCGGTGGACTAGCGGGCGCAGTGCGCGAGCAGTACTTC	CASSQAGGLAGAVREQYF
-	TRBJ2-3	TRBD1	TRBV27	TGTGCCACCCTTGACAGGGGGCGAGGGGGGGATACGCAGTATTTT	CATLDRGRGGDTQYF
-	TRBJ1-5	-	TRBV29-1	TGCAGCGTTGTCGCAGGGGTGAATCAGCCCCAGCATTTT	CSVVAGVNQPQHF
-	TRBJ2-3	-	TRBV4-1	TGCGCCAGCAGCCAAGTCGGCAGGGGGACTGGCACAGATACGCAGTATTTT	CASSQVGRGTGTDTQYF
-	TRBJ2-2	-	TRBV6-5	TGTGCCAGCAGTTACACAGGGGGGGGCACCGGGGAGCTGTTTTTT	CASSYTGGGTGELFF
-	TRBJ2-6	TRBD2	TRBV7-2	TGTGCCAGCAGCCCCGGACTAGCGGGGGCCTCTGGGGCCAACGTCCTGACTTTC	CASSPGLAGASGANVLTF
-	TRBJ2-5	-	TRBV9	TGTGCCAGCAGCATGACGCAAGGGGCGCAAGAGACCCAGTACTTC	CASSMTQGAQETQYF
-	TRBJ2-7	TRBD2	TRBV6-5	TGTGCCAGCAGCCGTAGCGGGTCATACGAGCAGTACTTC	CASSRSGSYEQYF
once	TRBJ2-7	TRBD2	TRBV7-2	TGTGCCAGCAGCGAAAGGCCTGGGACTAGCGGGAGGGGGGGGGTGCAGTACTTC	CASSERPGTSGRGGVQYF
-	TRBJ1-5	-	TRBV23-1	TGCGCCAGCAGTCCGCATAGACAGTGCAGTAATCAGCCCCAGCATTTT	CASSPHRQCSNQPQHF
-	TRBJ2-7	TRBD2	TRBV11-2	TGTGCCCGCAGACGGCCCGGGCGGGGGGGGATCTACGAGCAGTACTTC	CARRRPGRGGIYEQYF
-	TRBJ2-3	-	TRBV7-9	TGTGCCAGCAGCTTAGCAGGGGCGGTTAGCACAGATACGCAGTATTTT	CASSLAGAVSTDTQYF